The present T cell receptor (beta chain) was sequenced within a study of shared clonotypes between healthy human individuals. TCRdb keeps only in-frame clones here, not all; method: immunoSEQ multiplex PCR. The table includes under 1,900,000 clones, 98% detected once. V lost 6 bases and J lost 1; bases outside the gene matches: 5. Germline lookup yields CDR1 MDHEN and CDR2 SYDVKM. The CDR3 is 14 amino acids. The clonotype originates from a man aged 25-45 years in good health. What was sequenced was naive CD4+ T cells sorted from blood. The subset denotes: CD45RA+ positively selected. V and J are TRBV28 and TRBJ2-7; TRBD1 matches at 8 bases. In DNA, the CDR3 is TGTGCCAGCAGGCCCCGGGACAGGTCCTACGAGCAGTACTTC. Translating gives CASRPRDRSYEQYF. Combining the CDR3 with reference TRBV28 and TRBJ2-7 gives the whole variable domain DVKVTQSSRYLVKRTGEKVFLECVQDMDHENMFWYRQDPGLGLRLIYFSYDVKMKEKGDIPEGYSVSREKKERFSLILESASTNQTSMYLCASRPRDRSYEQYFGPGTRLTVT.